These 11 T cell receptor beta chains share one sample of origin, sequenced in a study of CD4 T cells in relation to SARS-CoV-2 and coronaviruses. Using immunoSEQ multiplex PCR, the repertoire was profiled, and TCRdb retains in-frame clones only, with some absent. Of 40,000 to 50,000 clones in the sample, over 75% are singletons; the top ten hold around 1.2%. What these receptors recognize is not known. Sequencing used naive CD4+ T cells from PBMCs, cultured in vitro. Subset described: naive CD4+ T cells isolated by negative enrichment. The receptor set was obtained from an adult with COVID-19.

V gene TRBV29-1 combines with J gene TRBJ2-3, with D possibly matching TRBD1 (5 bases). V lost 0 bases and J lost 8, with 18 bases in between. The CDR3 is 15 residues long. The germline V gene has CDR1 SQVTM and CDR2 ANQGSEA. CDR3 bases: TGCAGCGTTGAAGATCTGAGGACCGCACAGGTTACGCAGTATTTT. As protein: CSVEDLRTAQVTQYF.

This clone came up once. The V gene is TRBV2, the J gene TRBJ2-1; D gene ambiguous. This CDR3 is 11 amino acids long. Germline V gives CDR1 SNHLY, CDR2 FYNNEI. The V gene lost 4 bases and the J gene lost 7 bases, with 5 bases spanning the gap. The CDR3 sequence: CASSALNEQFF. In nucleotides, the CDR3 is TGTGCCAGCAGTGCCTTGAATGAGCAGTTCTTC.

DNA for the CDR3: TGTGCCAGCAGCCACTCATCCTCCACAGGGGGCGCGCGATCACCCCTCCACTTT. Amino acids: CASSHSSSTGGARSPLHF. The rearrangement uses TRBV28 and TRBJ1-6; 9 nucleotides match TRBD1. The CDR3 length is 18 residues. Germline V gene data show CDR1 as MDHEN and CDR2 as SYDVKM. V lost 6 bases to trimming and J lost 10 bases; unmatched junction nucleotides: 19.

The chain carries TRBV5-1 and TRBJ2-3; D is ambiguous. From germline, CDR1 is SGHRS and CDR2 YFSETQ. The V gene lost 0 bases and the J gene lost 4 bases, with 9 bases spanning the gap. There are 14 residues in the CDR3. CDR3 DNA sequence: TGCGCCAGCAGCTTGGACCCCGCCCCAGATACGCAGTATTTT. Protein: CASSLDPAPDTQYF.

This chain joins TRBV27 and TRBJ2-2; possible D gene TRBD1, 6 bases. Trimming shortened V by 5 bases and J by 4 bases, and 17 bases separated the two germline ends. Germline V CDR1 and CDR2: MNHEY, SMNVEV (reference sequence). There are 16 residues in the CDR3. The CDR3 reads CASSLGPGTSTGELFF. The CDR3, as DNA: TGTGCCAGCAGTCTGGGCCCGGGGACAAGCACCGGGGAGCTGTTTTTT.

V gene TRBV5-4 combines with J gene TRBJ2-5, with unresolved D. V lost 1 base, J lost 1 base, and 5 bases lay in between. This CDR3 is built from 13 residues. Germline V gene data show CDR1 as SGHNT and CDR2 as YYREEE (reference sequence). The CDR3 loop is CASSLFSQETQYF. The CDR3 DNA is TGTGCCAGCAGCTTGTTTTCCCAAGAGACCCAGTACTTC. Based on the CDR3 plus reference TRBV5-4 and TRBJ2-5, the full variable domain is ETGVTQSPTHLIKTRGQQVTLRCSSQSGHNTVSWYQQALGQGPQFIFQYYREEENGRGNFPPRFSGLQFPNYSSELNVNALELDDSALYLCASSLFSQETQYFGPGTRLLVL.

The chain is built from TRBV18 and TRBJ2-2; D remains ambiguous. The germline CDR1 and CDR2 sequences are KGHSH and LQKENI. V was shortened by 0 bases and J by 1 base, with 9 bases between the two germline ends. The CDR3 is made up of 16 amino acids. The CDR3 bases are TGTGCCAGCTCACCACCGCTAGTCGGGAACACCGGGGAGCTGTTTTTT. Encoded protein: CASSPPLVGNTGELFF.

J is TRBJ1-2 and V is TRBV18; TRBD1 matches at 7 bases. The V gene's germline CDR1 is KGHSH and CDR2 LQKENI. With V trimmed by 3 bases and J by 1 base, 8 bases remained unmatched. This CDR3 spans 16 amino acids. The DNA of the CDR3 is TGTGCCAGCTCACCGCAACGGGACAGACTTAACTATGGCTACACCTTC. As protein: CASSPQRDRLNYGYTF.

The gene calls are TRBV20-1 and TRBJ2-5; D assignment may be TRBD1 or TRBD2 (5 bases each). The CDR3 extends over 11 amino acids. Germline V lookup: CDR1 DFQATT, CDR2 SNEGSKA (reference sequence). CDR3 sequence: CGGVRSETQYF. The CDR3 DNA sequence: TGCGGGGGAGTTCGTTCAGAGACCCAGTACTTC.

The gene calls are TRBV5-4 and TRBJ2-5; D is ambiguous. The CDR3 loop spans 11 amino acids. Germline V gene data show CDR1 as SGHNT and CDR2 as YYREEE (reference sequence). V gave up 1 base and J gave up 4 bases, with 2 bases separating them. DNA for the CDR3: TGTGCCAGCAGCTTGCTAGAGACCCAGTACTTC. Amino acids: CASSLLETQYF.

The rearrangement links TRBV19 to TRBJ2-7; the match to TRBD2 covers 8 bases. This CDR3 is built from 14 residues. The ends lost 7 bases at V and 5 bases at J; junction bases unmatched: 10. The germline V gene has CDR1 LNHDA and CDR2 SQIVND (reference sequence). The CDR3 sequence is CASNRPGLVNEQYF. The CDR3 region has the DNA TGTGCCAGTAACCGTCCGGGACTAGTTAACGAGCAGTACTTC.